The clone carrying this T cell receptor (beta chain) came up many times. The antigen is undetermined. Thyroid surgery was preceded by no treatment in any patient. Original processing notes: Researchers built a distant-metastasis classifier for papillary thyroid cancer that drew on CDR3 differences across clinicopathological groups. MiXCR reprocessed the PCR reads for TCRdb. TCRdb, rather than the study authors, made the V and J calls. Of approximately 13,000 clones in the sample, around 25% were seen once. With V trimmed by 0 bases and J by 7 bases, 11 bases remained unmatched. Germline CDR1 reads DFQATT; CDR2 reads SNEGSKA (reference sequence). The CDR3 extends over 17 amino acids. The data are from a study of metastatic and nonmetastatic thyroid tumors. Study-wide context: Repertoires were compared across blood and tumor or nodule tissue from malignant and benign thyroid patients. Regarding the study as a whole: Compared with benign nodules, malignant thyroid tumors were reported to have significantly higher TCR beta diversity in both blood and tumor.

This rearrangement joins TRBV20-1 to TRBJ2-3; TRBD2 matches 12 bases. The specimen was adjacent normal tissue. This sequence was found in a female donor with papillary thyroid cancer or a benign thyroid nodule (not recorded which). Some clones in this sample may be carry-over from other donors' samples. CDR3 amino acids: CSAREPRRTSGINTQYF. The CDR3 DNA reads TGCAGTGCTAGAGAGCCACGACGGACTAGCGGGATAAATACGCAGTATTTT.